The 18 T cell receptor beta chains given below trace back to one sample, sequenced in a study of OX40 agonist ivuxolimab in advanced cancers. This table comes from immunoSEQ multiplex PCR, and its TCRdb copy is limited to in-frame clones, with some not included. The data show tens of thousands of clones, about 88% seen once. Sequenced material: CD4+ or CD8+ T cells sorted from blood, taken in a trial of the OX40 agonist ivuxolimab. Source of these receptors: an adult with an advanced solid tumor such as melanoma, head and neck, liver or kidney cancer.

The CDR3 nucleotides are TGCGCCAGCAGCTCCGGGACTAGCGGGGGAGGTGGGTTCTTC. Residues: CASSSGTSGGGGFF. The chain carries TRBV5-1 and TRBJ2-1, with 14 bases aligning to TRBD2. The CDR3 runs to 14 residues. CDR1 and CDR2 from the germline V gene are SGHRS and YFSETQ. V gave up 3 bases and J gave up 15 bases; unmatched junction bases: 8.

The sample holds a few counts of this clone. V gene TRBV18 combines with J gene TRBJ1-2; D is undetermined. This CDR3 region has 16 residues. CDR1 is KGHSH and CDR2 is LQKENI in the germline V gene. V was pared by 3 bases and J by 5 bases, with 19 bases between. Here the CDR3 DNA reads TGTGCCAGCTCACCCCCGGCCCCCGGGCGTTTATATGGCTACACCTTC. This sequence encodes CASSPPAPGRLYGYTF.

CDR3 DNA: TGTGCCAGTAGCCCTCTTCGGGAAACCGTTTCACCCCTCCACTTT. This codes for CASSPLRETVSPLHF. The V call is TRBV19, the J call TRBJ1-6, with unresolved D. Trimming cost V 6 bases and J 9 bases, with 18 bases left between them. This CDR3 contains 15 residues. The germline V gene encodes CDR1 LNHDA and CDR2 SQIVND (reference sequence).

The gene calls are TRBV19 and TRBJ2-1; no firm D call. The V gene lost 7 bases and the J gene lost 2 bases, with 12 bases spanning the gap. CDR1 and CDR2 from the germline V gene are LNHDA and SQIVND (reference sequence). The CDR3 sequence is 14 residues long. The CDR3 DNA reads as TGTGCCAGTACTGCGACTCGAACCTACAATGAGCAGTTCTTC. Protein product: CASTATRTYNEQFF.

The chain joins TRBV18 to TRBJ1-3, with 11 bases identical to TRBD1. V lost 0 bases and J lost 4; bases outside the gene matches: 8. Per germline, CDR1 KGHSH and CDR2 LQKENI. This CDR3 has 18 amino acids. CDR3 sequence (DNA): TGTGCCAGCTCACCACCAGGCTGGACAGGGGGCCTAGGAAACACCATATATTTT. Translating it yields CASSPPGWTGGLGNTIYF.

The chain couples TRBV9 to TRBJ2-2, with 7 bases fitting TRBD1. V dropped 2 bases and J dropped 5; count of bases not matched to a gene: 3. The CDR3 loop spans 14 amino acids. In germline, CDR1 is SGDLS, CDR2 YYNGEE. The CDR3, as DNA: TGTGCCAGCAGCGTGATACAGGGGACCGGGGAGCTGTTTTTT. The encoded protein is CASSVIQGTGELFF.

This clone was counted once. The CDR3 sequence: CASSDPASGRGFEAFF. CDR3 sequence (DNA): TGTGCCAGCAGTGACCCCGCCTCGGGGAGGGGTTTTGAAGCTTTCTTT. The chain couples TRBV6-1 to TRBJ1-1; TRBD1 is a possible D gene (5 bases). Germline V CDR1 and CDR2: MNHNS, SASEGT. Trimming took off 3 bases at V and 7 bases at J, with 21 bases between the two ends. The CDR3 spans 16 residues.

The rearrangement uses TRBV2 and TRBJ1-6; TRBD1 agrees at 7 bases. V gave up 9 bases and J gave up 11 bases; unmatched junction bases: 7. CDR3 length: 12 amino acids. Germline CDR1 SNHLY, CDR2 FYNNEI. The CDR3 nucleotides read TGTGCCAGAAGAGGAGGGGGCACACCCCTCCACTTT. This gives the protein CARRGGGTPLHF.

CDR3 amino acids: CASSTEGQPPNYGYTF. The CDR3 DNA reads TGCGCCAGCAGCACGGAGGGCCAGCCCCCTAACTATGGCTACACCTTC. The genes are TRBV5-1 and TRBJ1-2; D gene unclear. The CDR3 has 16 amino acids. Germline V gene data show CDR1 as SGHRS and CDR2 as YFSETQ. Trimming stripped 4 bases from V and 0 bases from J, with 16 bases between.

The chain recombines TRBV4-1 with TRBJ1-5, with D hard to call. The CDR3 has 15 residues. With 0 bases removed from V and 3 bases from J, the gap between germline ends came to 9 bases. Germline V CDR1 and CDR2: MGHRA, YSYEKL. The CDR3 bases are TGCGCCAGCAGCCAAGATATAAGTTACAATCAGCCCCAGCATTTT. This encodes CASSQDISYNQPQHF.

For the CDR3, the DNA is TGTGCCAGCAGTTTCAACGCCAACTCTGGAAACACCATATATTTT. Protein product: CASSFNANSGNTIYF. The chain links TRBV27 to TRBJ1-3; D not certain. V shed 3 bases and J shed 0 bases, with 9 bases lying between them. Germline V lookup: CDR1 MNHEY, CDR2 SMNVEV (reference sequence). The CDR3 consists of 15 residues.

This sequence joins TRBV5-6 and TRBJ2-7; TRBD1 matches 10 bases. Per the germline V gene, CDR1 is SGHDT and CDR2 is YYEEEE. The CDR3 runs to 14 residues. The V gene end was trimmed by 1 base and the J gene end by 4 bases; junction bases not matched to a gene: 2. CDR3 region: CASSLWDRGYEQYF. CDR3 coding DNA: TGTGCCAGCAGCTTGTGGGACAGGGGTTACGAGCAGTACTTC.

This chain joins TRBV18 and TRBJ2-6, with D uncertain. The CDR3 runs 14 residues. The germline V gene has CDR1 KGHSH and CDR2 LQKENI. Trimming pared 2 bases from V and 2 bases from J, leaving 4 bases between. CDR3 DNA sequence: TGTGCCAGCTCACCAGGGACTGGGGCCAACGTCCTGACTTTC. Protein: CASSPGTGANVLTF.

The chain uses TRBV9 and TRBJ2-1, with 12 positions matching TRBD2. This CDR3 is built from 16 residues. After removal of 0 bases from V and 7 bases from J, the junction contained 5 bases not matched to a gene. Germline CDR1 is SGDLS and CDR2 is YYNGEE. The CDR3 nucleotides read TGTGCCAGCAGCGTAGTCTCTAGCGGGGGGGCTAATGAGCAGTTCTTC. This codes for CASSVVSSGGANEQFF. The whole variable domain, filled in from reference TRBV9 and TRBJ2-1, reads DSGVTQTPKHLITATGQRVTLRCSPRSGDLSVYWYQQSLDQGLQFLIQYYNGEERAKGNILERFSAQQFPDLHSELNLSSLELGDSALYFCASSVVSSGGANEQFFGPGTRLTVL.

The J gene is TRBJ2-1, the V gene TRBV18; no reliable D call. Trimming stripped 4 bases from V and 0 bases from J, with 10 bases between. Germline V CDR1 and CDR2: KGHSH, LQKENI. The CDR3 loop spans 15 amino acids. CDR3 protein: CASSQTSSSYNEQFF. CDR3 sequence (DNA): TGTGCCAGCTCACAAACTTCCAGCTCCTACAATGAGCAGTTCTTC.

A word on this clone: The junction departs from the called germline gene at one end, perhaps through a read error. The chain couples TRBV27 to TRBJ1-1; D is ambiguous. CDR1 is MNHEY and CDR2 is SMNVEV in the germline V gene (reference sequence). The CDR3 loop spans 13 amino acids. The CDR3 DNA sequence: TGTGCCAGCAGTCACACAGAGAACCCTTTTTTACTCTTT. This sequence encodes CASSHTENPFLLF.

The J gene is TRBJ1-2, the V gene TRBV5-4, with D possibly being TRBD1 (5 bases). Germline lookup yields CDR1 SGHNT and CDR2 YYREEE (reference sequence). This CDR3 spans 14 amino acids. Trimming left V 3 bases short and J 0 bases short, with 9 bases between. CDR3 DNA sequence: TGTGCCAGCAGCTGGGGGACGGCTAACTATGGCTACACCTTC. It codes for CASSWGTANYGYTF.

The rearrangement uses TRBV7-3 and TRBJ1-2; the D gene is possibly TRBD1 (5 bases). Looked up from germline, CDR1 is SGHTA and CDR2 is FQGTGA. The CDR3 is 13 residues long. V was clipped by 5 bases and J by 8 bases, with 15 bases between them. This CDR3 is CASSPAGVGGYTF. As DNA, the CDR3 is TGTGCCAGCAGCCCGGCGGGGGTGGGAGGCTACACCTTC.